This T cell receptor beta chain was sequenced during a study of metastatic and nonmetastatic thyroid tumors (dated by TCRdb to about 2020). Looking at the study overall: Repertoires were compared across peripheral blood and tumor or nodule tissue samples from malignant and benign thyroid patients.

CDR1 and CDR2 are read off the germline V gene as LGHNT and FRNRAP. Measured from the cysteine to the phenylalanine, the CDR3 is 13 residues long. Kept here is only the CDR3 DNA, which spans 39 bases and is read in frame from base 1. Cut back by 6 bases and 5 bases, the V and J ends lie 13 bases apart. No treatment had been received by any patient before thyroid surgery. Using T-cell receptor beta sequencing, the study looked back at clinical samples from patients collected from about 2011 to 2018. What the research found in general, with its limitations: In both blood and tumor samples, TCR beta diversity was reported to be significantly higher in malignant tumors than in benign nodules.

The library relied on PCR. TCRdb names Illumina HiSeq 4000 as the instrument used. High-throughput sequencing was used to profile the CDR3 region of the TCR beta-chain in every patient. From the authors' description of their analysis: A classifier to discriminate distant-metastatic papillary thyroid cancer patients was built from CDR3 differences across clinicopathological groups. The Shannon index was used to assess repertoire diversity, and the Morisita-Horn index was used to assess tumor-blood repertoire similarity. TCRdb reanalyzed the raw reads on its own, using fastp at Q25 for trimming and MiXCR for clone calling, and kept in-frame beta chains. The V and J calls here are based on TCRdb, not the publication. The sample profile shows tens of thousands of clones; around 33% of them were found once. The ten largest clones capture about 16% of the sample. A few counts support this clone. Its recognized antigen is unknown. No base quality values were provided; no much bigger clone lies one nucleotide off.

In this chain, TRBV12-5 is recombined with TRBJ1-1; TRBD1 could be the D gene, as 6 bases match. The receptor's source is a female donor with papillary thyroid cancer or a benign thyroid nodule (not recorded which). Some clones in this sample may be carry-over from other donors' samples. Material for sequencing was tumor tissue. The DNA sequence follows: TGTGCTAGTGGCCAAGAGGGGGGGACTGAAGCTTTCTTT. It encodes CASGQEGGTEAFF.